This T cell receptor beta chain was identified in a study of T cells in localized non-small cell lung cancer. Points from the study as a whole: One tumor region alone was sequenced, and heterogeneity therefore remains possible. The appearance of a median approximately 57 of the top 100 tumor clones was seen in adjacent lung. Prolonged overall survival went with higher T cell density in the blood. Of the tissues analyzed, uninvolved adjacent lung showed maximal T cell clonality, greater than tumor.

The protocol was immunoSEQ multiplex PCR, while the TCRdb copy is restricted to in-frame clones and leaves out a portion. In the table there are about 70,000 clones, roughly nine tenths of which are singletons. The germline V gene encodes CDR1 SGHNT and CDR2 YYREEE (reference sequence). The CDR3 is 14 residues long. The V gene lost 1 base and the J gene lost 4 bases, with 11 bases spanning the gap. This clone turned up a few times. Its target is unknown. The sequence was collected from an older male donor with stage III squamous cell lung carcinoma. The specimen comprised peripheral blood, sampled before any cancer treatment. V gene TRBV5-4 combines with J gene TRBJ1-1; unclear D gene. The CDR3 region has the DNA TGTGCCAGCAGCTTGCCCCTAGCGGGCACTGAAGCTTTCTTT. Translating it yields CASSLPLAGTEAFF.